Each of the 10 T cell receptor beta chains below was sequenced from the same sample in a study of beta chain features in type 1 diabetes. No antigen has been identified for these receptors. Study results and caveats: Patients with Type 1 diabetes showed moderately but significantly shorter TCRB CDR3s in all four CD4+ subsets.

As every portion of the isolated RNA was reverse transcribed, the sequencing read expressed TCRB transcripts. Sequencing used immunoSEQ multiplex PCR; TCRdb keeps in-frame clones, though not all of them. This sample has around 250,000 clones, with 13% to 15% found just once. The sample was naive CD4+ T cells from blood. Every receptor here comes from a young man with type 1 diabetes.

In nucleotides, the CDR3 is TGCAGCGTTGGACTAGCGTCCCTCTCTGGGGCCAACGTCCTGACTTTC. Amino acid sequence: CSVGLASLSGANVLTF. The chain recombines TRBV29-1 with TRBJ2-6, with 8 positions matching TRBD2. Germline CDR1 is SQVTM and CDR2 is ANQGSEA. This CDR3 has 16 amino acids. V was clipped by 4 bases and J by 0 bases; unmatched bases: 5.

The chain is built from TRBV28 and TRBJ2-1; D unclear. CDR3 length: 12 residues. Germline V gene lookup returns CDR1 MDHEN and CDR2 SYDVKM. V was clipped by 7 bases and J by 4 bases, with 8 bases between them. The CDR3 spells CASNGQYNEQFF. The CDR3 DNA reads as TGTGCCAGCAATGGGCAGTACAATGAGCAGTTCTTC.

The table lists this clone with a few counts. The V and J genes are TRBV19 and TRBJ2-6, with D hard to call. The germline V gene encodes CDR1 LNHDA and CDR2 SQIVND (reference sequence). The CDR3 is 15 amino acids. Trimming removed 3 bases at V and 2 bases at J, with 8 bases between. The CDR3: CASSMRFAGANVLTF. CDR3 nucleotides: TGTGCCAGTAGTATGCGGTTCGCTGGGGCCAACGTCCTGACTTTC. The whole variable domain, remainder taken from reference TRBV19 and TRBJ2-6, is DGGITQSPKYLFRKEGQNVTLSCEQNLNHDAMYWYRQDPGQGLRLIYYSQIVNDFQKGDIAEGYSVSREKKESFPLTVTSAQKNPTAFYLCASSMRFAGANVLTFGAGSRLTVL.

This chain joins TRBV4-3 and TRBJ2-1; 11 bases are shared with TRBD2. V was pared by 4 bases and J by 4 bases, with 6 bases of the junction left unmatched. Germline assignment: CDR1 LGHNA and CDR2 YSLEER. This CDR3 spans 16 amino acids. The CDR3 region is CASSPRLAGKYNEQFF. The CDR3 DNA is TGCGCCAGCAGCCCGCGACTAGCGGGAAAATACAATGAGCAGTTCTTC.

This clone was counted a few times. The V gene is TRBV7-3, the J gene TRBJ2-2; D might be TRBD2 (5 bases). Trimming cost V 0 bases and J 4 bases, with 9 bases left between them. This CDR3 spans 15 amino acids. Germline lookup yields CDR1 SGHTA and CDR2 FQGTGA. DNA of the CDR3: TGTGCCAGCAGCTTAACAGGAGGAATCACCGGGGAGCTGTTTTTT. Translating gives CASSLTGGITGELFF.

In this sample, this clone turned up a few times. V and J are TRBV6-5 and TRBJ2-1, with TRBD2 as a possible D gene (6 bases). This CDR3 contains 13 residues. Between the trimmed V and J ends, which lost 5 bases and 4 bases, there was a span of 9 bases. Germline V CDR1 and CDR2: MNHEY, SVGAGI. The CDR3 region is CASSSGPYNEQFF. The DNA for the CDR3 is TGTGCCAGCAGTAGCGGGCCTTACAATGAGCAGTTCTTC.

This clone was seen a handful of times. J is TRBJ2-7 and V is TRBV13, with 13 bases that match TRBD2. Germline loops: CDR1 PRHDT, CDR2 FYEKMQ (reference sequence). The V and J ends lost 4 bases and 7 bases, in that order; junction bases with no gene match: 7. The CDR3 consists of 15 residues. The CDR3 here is CASSSLAGGPREQYF. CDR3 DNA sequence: TGTGCCAGCAGCTCACTAGCGGGAGGGCCTAGGGAGCAGTACTTC.

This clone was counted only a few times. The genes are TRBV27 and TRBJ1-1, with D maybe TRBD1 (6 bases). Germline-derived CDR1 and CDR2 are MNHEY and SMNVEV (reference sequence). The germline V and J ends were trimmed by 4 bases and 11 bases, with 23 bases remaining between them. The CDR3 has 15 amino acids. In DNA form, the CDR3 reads TGTGCCAGCAGTTCCATATCAGGGACAACCGTCCGGGCTTTCTTT. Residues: CASSSISGTTVRAFF.

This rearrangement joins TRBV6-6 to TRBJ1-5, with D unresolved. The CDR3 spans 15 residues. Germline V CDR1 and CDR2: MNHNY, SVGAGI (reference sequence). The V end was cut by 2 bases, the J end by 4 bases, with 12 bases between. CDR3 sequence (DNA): TGTGCCAGCAGTTACCTGGGGAGGTTAAATCAGCCCCAGCATTTT. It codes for CASSYLGRLNQPQHF.

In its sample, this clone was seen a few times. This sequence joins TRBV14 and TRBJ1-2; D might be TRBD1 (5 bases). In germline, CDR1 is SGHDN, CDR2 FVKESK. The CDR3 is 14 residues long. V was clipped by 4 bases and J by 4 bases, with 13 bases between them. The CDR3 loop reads CASSLNQQGYGYTF. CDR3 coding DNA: TGTGCCAGCAGCCTAAACCAGCAGGGCTATGGCTACACCTTC.